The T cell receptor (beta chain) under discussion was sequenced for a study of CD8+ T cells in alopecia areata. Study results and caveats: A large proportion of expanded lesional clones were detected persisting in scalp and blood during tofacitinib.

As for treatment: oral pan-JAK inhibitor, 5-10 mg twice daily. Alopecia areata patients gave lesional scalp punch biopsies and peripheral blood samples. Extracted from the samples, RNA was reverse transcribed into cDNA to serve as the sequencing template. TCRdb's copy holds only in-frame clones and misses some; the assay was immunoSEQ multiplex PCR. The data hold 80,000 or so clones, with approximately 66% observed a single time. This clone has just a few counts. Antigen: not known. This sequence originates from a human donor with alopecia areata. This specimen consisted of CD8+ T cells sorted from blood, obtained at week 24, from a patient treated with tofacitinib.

Here the CDR3 DNA reads TGTGCCAGCAGCGGCCGGGACAGGGACCCCGGGGAGCTGTTTTTT. Its protein is CASSGRDRDPGELFF. V and J are TRBV9 and TRBJ2-2; 9 nucleotides line up with TRBD1. Germline CDR1 is SGDLS and CDR2 is YYNGEE. The CDR3 consists of 15 residues. After removal of 3 bases from V and 6 bases from J, the junction contained 6 bases not matched to a gene.